This TCR beta chain was found in a study of breast tumors, draining lymph nodes, adjacent tissues. Each CDR3 protein is one row after TCRdb ran MiXCR on the multiplex PCR reads. The data contain about 230,000 distinct CDR3 sequences, roughly 30% of them singletons. This clonotype was counted at least ten times. At one end, the junction sequence differs from germline, possibly due to a read error. Breast cancer patients provided tissue from their axillary draining lymph nodes. Sequencing used axillary lymph node tissue. The receptor's source is a female donor with breast cancer. Some clones in this sample may be carry-over from other donors' samples.

CDR3 in DNA: TGTGCCAGCAGCTTGGGCGGGGGCACAGATACGCAGTATTTT. Protein sequence: CASSLGGGTDTQYF. V usage is TRBV5-1 and J usage is TRBJ2-3; D perhaps matches TRBD2 (6 bases). Germline CDR1 SGHRS, CDR2 YFSETQ. The CDR3 is 14 residues long.